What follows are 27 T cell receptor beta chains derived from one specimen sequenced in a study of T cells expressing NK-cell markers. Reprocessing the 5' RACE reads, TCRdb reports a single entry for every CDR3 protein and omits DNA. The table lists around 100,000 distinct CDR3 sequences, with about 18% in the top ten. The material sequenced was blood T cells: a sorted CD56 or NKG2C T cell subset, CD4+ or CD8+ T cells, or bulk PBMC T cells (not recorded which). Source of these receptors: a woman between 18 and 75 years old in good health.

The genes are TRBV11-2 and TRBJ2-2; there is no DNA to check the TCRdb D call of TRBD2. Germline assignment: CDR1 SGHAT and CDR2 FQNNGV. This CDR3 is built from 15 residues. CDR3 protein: CASSSWTRNTGELFF. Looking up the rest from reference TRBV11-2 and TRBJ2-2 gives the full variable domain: EAGVAQSPRYKIIEKRQSVAFWCNPISGHATLYWYQQILGQGPKLLIQFQNNGVVDDSQLPKDRFSAERLKGVDSTLKIQPAKLEDSAVYLCASSSWTRNTGELFFGEGSRLTVL.

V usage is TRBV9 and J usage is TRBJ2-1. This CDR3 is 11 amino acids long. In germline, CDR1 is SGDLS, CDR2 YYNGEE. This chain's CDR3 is CASSVDGEQFF.

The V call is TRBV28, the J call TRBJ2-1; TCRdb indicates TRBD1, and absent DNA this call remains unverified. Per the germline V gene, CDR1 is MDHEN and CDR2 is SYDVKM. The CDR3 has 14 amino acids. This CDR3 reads CASSLSPSDNEQFF. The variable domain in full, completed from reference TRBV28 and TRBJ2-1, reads DVKVTQSSRYLVKRTGEKVFLECVQDMDHENMFWYRQDPGLGLRLIYFSYDVKMKEKGDIPEGYSVSREKKERFSLILESASTNQTSMYLCASSLSPSDNEQFFGPGTRLTVL.

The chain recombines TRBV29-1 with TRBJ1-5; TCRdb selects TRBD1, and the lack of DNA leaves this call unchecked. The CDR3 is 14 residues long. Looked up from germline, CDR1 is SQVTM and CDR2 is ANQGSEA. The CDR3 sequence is CSALTGGEGQPQHF.

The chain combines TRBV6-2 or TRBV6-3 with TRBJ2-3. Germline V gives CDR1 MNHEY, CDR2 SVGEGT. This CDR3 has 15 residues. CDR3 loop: CASSYLVMGTDTQYF.

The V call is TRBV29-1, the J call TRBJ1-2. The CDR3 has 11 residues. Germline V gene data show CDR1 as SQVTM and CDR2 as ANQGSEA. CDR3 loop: CSVADIYGYTF.

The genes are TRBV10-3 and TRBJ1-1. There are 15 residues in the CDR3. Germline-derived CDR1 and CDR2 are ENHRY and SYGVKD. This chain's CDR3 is CAISEWEGMNTEAFF.

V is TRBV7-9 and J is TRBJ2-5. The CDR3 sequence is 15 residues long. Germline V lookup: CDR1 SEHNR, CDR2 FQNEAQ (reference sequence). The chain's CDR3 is CASSLSLDPQETQYF.

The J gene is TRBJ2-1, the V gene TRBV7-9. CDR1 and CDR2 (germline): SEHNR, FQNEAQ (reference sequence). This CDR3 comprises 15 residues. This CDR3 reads CSSSNVGGSYNEQFF.

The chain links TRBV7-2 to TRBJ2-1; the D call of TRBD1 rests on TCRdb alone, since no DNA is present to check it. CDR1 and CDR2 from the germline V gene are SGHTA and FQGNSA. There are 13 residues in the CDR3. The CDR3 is CASSSLFGGEQFF.

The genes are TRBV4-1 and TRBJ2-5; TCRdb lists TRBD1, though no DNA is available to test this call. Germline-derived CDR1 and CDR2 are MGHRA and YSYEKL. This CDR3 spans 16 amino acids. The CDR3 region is CASSPTGTPDKGTQYF.

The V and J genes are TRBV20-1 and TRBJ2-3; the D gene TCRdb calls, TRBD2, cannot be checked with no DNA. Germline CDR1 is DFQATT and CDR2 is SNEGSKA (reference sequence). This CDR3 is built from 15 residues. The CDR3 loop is CSALGLAGGLDTQYF.

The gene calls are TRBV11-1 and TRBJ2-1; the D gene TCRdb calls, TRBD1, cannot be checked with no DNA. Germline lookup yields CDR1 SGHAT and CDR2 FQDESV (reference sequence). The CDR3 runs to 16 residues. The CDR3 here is CASRTLGRDAYNEQFF.

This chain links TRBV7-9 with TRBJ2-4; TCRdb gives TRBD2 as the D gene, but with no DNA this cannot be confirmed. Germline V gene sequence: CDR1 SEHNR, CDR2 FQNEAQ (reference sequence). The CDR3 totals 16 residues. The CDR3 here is CASSSRAMGAKNIQYF.

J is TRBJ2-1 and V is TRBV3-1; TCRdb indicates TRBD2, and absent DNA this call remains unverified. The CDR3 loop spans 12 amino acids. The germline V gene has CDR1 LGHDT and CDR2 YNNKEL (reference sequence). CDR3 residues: CASSQTRDEQFF.

CDR3 region: CASSPSRLAGDFINEQFF. The chain carries TRBV28 and TRBJ2-1; TCRdb names TRBD2, which stays unverified in the absence of DNA. This CDR3 is built from 18 residues. Germline lookup yields CDR1 MDHEN and CDR2 SYDVKM.

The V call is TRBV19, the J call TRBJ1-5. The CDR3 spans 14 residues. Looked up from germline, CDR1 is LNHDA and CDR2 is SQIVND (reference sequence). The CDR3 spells CASRSGLSNQPQHF.

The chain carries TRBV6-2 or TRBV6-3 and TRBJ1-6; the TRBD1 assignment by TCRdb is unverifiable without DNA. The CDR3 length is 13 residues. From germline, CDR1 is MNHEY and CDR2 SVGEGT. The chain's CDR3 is CASRGTENSPLHF.

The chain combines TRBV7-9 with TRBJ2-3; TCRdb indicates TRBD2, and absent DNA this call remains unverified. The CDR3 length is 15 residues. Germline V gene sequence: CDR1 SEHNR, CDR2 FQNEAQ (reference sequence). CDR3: CASGKPGLGTDTQYF. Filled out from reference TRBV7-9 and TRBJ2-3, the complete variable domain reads DTGVSQNPRHKITKRGQNVTFRCDPISEHNRLYWYRQTLGQGPEFLTYFQNEAQLEKSRLLSDRFSAERPKGSFSTLEIQRTEQGDSAMYLCASGKPGLGTDTQYFGPGTRLTVL.

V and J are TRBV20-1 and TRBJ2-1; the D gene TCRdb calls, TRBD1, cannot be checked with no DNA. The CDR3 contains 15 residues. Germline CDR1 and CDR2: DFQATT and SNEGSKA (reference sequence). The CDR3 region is CSARDRDQTYNEQFF.

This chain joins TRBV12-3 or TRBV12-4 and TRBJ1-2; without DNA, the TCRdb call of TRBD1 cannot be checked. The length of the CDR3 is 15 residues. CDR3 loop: CASSLSGTGIYGYTF.

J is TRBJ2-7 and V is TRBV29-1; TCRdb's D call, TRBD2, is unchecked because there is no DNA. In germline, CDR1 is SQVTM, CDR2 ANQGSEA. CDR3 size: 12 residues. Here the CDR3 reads CSVGLAGYEQYF.

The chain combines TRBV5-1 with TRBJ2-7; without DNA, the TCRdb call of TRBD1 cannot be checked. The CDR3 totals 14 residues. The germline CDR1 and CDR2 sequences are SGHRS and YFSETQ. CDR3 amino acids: CASSQTGPTYEQYF.

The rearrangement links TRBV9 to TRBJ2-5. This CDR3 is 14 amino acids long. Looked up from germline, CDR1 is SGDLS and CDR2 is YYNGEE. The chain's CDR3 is CASSVSSDKETQYF.

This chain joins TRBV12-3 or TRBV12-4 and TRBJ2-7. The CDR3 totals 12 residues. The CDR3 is CASSLPGYEQYF.

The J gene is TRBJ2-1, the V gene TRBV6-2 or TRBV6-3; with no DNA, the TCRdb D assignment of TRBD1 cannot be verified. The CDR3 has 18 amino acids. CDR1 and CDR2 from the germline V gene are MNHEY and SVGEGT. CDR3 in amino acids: CASSYELGGPEGSSEQFF.

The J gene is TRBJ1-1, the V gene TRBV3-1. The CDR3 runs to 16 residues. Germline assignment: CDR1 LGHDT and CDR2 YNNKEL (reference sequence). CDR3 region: CASSQDFAGIGTEAFF.